This is a list of T cell receptor beta chains from one sample in a study of PD-1 blockade in classical Hodgkin lymphoma. Repertoires were generated with immunoSEQ multiplex PCR, while TCRdb's copy carries only in-frame clones and drops some. The sample lists roughly 10,000 clones, 70% to 85% occurring once. The specimen was CD8+ T cells from blood, collected before the fourth cycle of nivolumab. These receptors were collected from a human donor with classical Hodgkin lymphoma. CDR3s leave out the opening cysteine and the closing phenylalanine or tryptophan. Each record gives: clone size, V gene, J gene, CDR3 protein. The size entry is marked missing in some rows and otherwise reads once, few, many or a size class.

clone size: -
V gene: TRBV6-1
J gene: TRBJ1-1
CDR3 protein: ASSEDESWTEAF

clone size: -
V gene: TRBV4-3
J gene: TRBJ2-3
CDR3 protein: ASSTGTGTDTQY

clone size: -
V gene: TRBV7-9
J gene: TRBJ1-4
CDR3 protein: ASSLAEDIEKLF

clone size: -
V gene: TRBV14
J gene: TRBJ1-6
CDR3 protein: ASRRTGSSYNSPLH

clone size: -
V gene: TRBV9
J gene: TRBJ2-3
CDR3 protein: ASSPRDGGTDTQY

clone size: -
V gene: TRBV30
J gene: TRBJ2-2
CDR3 protein: AWSPTGTGELF

clone size: -
V gene: TRBV5-5
J gene: TRBJ1-4
CDR3 protein: ASSLEWGTSEKLF

clone size: -
V gene: TRBV7-2
J gene: TRBJ2-5
CDR3 protein: ASSIGQGARGTQY

clone size: medium-sized
V gene: TRBV5-1
J gene: TRBJ2-3
CDR3 protein: ASSYSGGAIDTQY

clone size: -
V gene: TRBV9
J gene: TRBJ2-7
CDR3 protein: ASSGTGREQY

clone size: once
V gene: TRBV7-6
J gene: TRBJ2-5
CDR3 protein: ASSFREETQY

clone size: -
V gene: TRBV9
J gene: TRBJ2-1
CDR3 protein: ASSVEGGTDNEQF

clone size: -
V gene: TRBV19
J gene: TRBJ1-5
CDR3 protein: ASSTETVSNQPQH

clone size: -
V gene: TRBV4-3
J gene: TRBJ1-1
CDR3 protein: ASSQGRVNTEAF

clone size: -
V gene: TRBV27
J gene: TRBJ1-1
CDR3 protein: ASSLASYTEAF

clone size: -
V gene: TRBV7-6
J gene: TRBJ2-1
CDR3 protein: ASSPGLGRIEQF

clone size: few
V gene: TRBV28
J gene: TRBJ2-1
CDR3 protein: ASTWGDGTYNEQF

clone size: few
V gene: TRBV19
J gene: TRBJ1-4
CDR3 protein: ASTLGGGYNEKLF

clone size: -
V gene: TRBV28
J gene: TRBJ1-5
CDR3 protein: ASSLFYTGGNQPQH

clone size: -
V gene: TRBV9
J gene: TRBJ2-5
CDR3 protein: ASSVGETQH

clone size: -
V gene: TRBV4-3
J gene: TRBJ2-1
CDR3 protein: ASSQESRGGHNNEQF

clone size: -
V gene: TRBV7-9
J gene: TRBJ1-1
CDR3 protein: ASSYISRNTEAF

clone size: -
V gene: TRBV13
J gene: TRBJ2-1
CDR3 protein: ASSSDRVIHEQF

clone size: -
V gene: TRBV9
J gene: TRBJ2-7
CDR3 protein: ASSVGLGLEYEQY

clone size: -
V gene: TRBV5-4
J gene: TRBJ2-7
CDR3 protein: ASSLTDYRDEQY

clone size: -
V gene: TRBV5-5
J gene: TRBJ1-5
CDR3 protein: ASSSTTGVHQPQH

clone size: -
V gene: TRBV28
J gene: TRBJ2-5
CDR3 protein: ASKTHTYQETQY

clone size: -
V gene: TRBV5-1
J gene: TRBJ2-3
CDR3 protein: ASSLWGASTDTQY

clone size: -
V gene: TRBV29-1
J gene: TRBJ2-7
CDR3 protein: SVEGGSGIYSYEQY

clone size: -
V gene: TRBV29-1
J gene: TRBJ2-1
CDR3 protein: SVELSGSWVNEQF

clone size: once
V gene: TRBV9
J gene: TRBJ2-2
CDR3 protein: ASSVGAVNTGELF

clone size: -
V gene: TRBV9
J gene: TRBJ2-1
CDR3 protein: ASSVTLDYNEQF

clone size: -
V gene: TRBV11-2
J gene: TRBJ1-3
CDR3 protein: ASSSVQGRSGNTIY

clone size: -
V gene: TRBV7-6
J gene: TRBJ2-7
CDR3 protein: ASSFRLAGGYEQY

clone size: once
V gene: TRBV2
J gene: TRBJ2-6
CDR3 protein: ASISPRGSGANVLT

clone size: medium-sized
V gene: TRBV2
J gene: TRBJ2-1
CDR3 protein: ASSVAVSPNEQF

clone size: -
V gene: TRBV25-1
J gene: TRBJ2-3
CDR3 protein: ASSEYSEVDAQY

clone size: -
V gene: TRBV9
J gene: TRBJ2-7
CDR3 protein: ASSVVDGAYEQY

clone size: -
V gene: TRBV14
J gene: TRBJ1-2
CDR3 protein: ASSQDVVSFYGYT

clone size: -
V gene: TRBV29-1
J gene: TRBJ2-1
CDR3 protein: SGWGLAGGQTSYNEQF

clone size: -
V gene: TRBV4-1
J gene: TRBJ2-7
CDR3 protein: ASSQASRTRSYEQY